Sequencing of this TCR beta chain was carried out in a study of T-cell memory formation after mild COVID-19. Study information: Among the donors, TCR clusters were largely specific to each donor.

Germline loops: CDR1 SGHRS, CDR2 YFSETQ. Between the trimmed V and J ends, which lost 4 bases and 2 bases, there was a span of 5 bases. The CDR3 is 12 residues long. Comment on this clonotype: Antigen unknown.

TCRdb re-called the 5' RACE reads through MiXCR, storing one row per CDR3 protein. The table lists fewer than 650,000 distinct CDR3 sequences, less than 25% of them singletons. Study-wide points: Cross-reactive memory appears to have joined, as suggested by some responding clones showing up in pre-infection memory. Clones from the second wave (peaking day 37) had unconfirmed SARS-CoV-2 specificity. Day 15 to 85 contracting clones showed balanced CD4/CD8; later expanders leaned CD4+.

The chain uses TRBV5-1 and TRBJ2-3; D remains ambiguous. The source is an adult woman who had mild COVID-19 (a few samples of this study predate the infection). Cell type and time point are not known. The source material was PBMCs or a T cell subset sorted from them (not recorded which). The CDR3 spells CASSTDTDTQYF. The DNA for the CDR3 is TGCGCCAGCAGCACGGACACAGATACGCAGTATTTT.